The clone carrying this T cell receptor beta chain was observed at least ten times. What it binds is not known. Original methodology: Researchers built a distant-metastasis classifier for papillary thyroid cancer that drew on CDR3 differences across clinicopathological groups. With MiXCR, TCRdb reprocessed the PCR reads. The V and J calls, along with clone size, are taken from TCRdb and not from the paper's own processing. There are approximately 40,000 clones in the sample; around 10% occur only once, and approximately 24% lies in the top ten. This sample was taken from a study of metastatic and nonmetastatic thyroid tumors. Whole-study context: Blood and tumor or nodule tissue repertoires from malignant and benign thyroid patients were compared. Broader study findings: Within blood and tumor, benign nodules reportedly had significantly lower TCR beta diversity than malignant thyroid tumors did.

All patients were treatment-naive before thyroid surgery. Specimen: blood. The receptor was derived from a female donor with papillary thyroid cancer or a benign thyroid nodule (not recorded which). Some clones in this sample may be carry-over from other donors' samples.

The CDR3 is CASTGGLAGAPDTQYF. The DNA for the CDR3 is TGTGCCAGCACGGGGGGACTAGCGGGAGCCCCAGATACGCAGTATTTT. V and J are TRBV2 and TRBJ2-3; 14 bases fit TRBD2. The CDR3 contains 16 residues. The germline V gene has CDR1 SNHLY and CDR2 FYNNEI. J lost 4 bases, V lost 7 bases, and 7 bases had no gene match. Drawing the rest from reference TRBV2 and TRBJ2-3, the complete variable domain is EPEVTQTPSHQVTQMGQEVILRCVPISNHLYFYWYRQILGQKVEFLVSFYNNEISEKSEIFDDQFSVERPDGSNFTLKIRSTKLEDSAMYFCASTGGLAGAPDTQYFGPGTRLTVL.